A selection of T cell receptor beta chains follows, all from one sample in a study of OX40 agonist ivuxolimab in advanced cancers. Using immunoSEQ multiplex PCR, the repertoire was profiled, and TCRdb retains in-frame clones only, with some absent. The sample shows under 80,000 clones, around nine tenths of them seen only once. The specimen was CD4+ or CD8+ T cells sorted from blood, collected in a trial of the OX40 agonist ivuxolimab. All receptors derive from an adult with an advanced solid tumor such as melanoma, head and neck, liver or kidney cancer. The conserved cysteine and the conserved F or W are not part of the CDR3 here.

v_call	j_call	cdr3_aa
TRBV7-2	TRBJ1-5	ASSLGGRSNQPQH
TRBV7-2	TRBJ1-3	ASSLANPSSGNTIY
TRBV5-1	TRBJ2-4	ASSLEGGNIQY
TRBV28	TRBJ2-5	ASSFPGTETQY
TRBV5-6	TRBJ1-1	ASSFLIGTEAF
TRBV6-4	TRBJ2-1	ASSGVNGREQF
TRBV4-2	TRBJ1-5	ASSQVGQPQH
TRBV18	TRBJ2-6	ASSLQGASGANVLT
TRBV5-1	TRBJ2-1	ASSQDSGEQF
TRBV5-1	TRBJ2-7	ASSLGTAIYEQY